This paragraph covers one T cell receptor beta chain sequence. What it binds is unknown. For each subset, genomic DNA was distributed in equal portions over several immunoSEQ plates. Original analysis: Filtering differed because ImmunoSEQ produced junction-only sequences that carried no quality scores. Sequencing used immunoSEQ multiplex PCR; TCRdb keeps in-frame clones, though not all of them. That table gives V, J and clone size, and the DNA gave D and trimming. The table lists millions of clones, over 85% of them singletons. These data are taken from a study of shared clonotypes between healthy human individuals. Study-level background: Each donor's CD8 memory used one plate, CD8 naive two, each CD4 subset three. Overall study results and limits: Generation probability values for non-shared clonotypes were lower than those for clonotypes shared by all four donors.

CDR1 is LNHDA and CDR2 is SQIVND in the germline V gene (reference sequence). The CDR3 has 13 amino acids. V dropped 8 bases and J dropped 0 bases, with 11 bases sitting between them. Naive CD8 cells, CD45RO-negative and positively selected for CCR7, excluded terminally differentiated effector memory CD45RA+ cells. This clonotype originated in a man between 18 and 35 years old in good health. The V call is TRBV19, the J call TRBJ2-7; no firm D call. The sample taken for sequencing was naive CD8+ T cells sorted from blood. The chain's CDR3 is CASGDRSSYEQYF. The CDR3 region has the DNA TGTGCCAGTGGGGATCGGAGCTCCTACGAGCAGTACTTC.